The 3 T cell receptor beta chains below were found in one sample sequenced in a study of shared clonotypes between healthy human individuals. TCRdb's table, derived via immunoSEQ multiplex PCR, lists solely in-frame clones and lacks some. Of about 2 million clones listed, 90% to 95% were seen once; the top ten hold about 0.13%. Sequences were obtained from naive CD4+ T cells sorted from blood. This sample's subset: CD45RA+ positively selected. These TCRs come from a man younger than 35 in good health.

This chain joins TRBV7-2 and TRBJ2-5, with TRBD1 matching over 9 bases. J was trimmed by 5 bases and V by 5 bases; bases with no gene match: 6. Germline V gene sequence: CDR1 SGHTA, CDR2 FQGNSA. This CDR3 has 14 residues. Written as DNA, the CDR3 is TGTGCCAGCAGCCCGGACAGGGGTGTGGAGACCCAGTACTTC. It encodes CASSPDRGVETQYF.

The rearrangement joins TRBV18 to TRBJ2-6; D not resolved. Trimming removed 2 bases from V and 2 bases from J, with 10 bases in between. Germline V gives CDR1 KGHSH, CDR2 LQKENI. This CDR3 is built from 16 residues. The CDR3 nucleotides are TGTGCCAGCTCACCAGCCAGAGCCCCTGGGGCCAACGTCCTGACTTTC. As protein: CASSPARAPGANVLTF.

This rearrangement joins TRBV10-3 to TRBJ1-6; 9 positions match TRBD1. V was pared by 10 bases and J by 2 bases, with 3 bases of the junction left unmatched. Germline loops: CDR1 ENHRY, CDR2 SYGVKD. This CDR3 is 14 amino acids long. The CDR3 DNA reads TGTGCCACGGGACAGGGTCCCTATAATTCACCCCTCCACTTT. This translates into CATGQGPYNSPLHF.